This T cell receptor (beta chain) was identified in a study of molecular identifiers for immune sequencing clone quantification (dated by TCRdb to 2016 to 2018). Notes on the research overall: For a replicate experiment, RNA from 20,000 or 100,000 naive CD8 T cells was divided into five aliquots, and four of the five aliquots were sequenced. This methods study used CD8 T cells to benchmark TCR RNA copy counting and molecular-identifier clustering-based TCR repertoire sequencing (MIDCIRS).

Note on this clonotype: Its antigen target is currently unknown. The input lacks base qualities; no much larger clone sits a single base away.

Points the paper makes about the study in general: Without barcode sub-clustering, chimeric consensus sequences inflated TCR diversity; chimeras reached as high as 47%. In CMV-specific effector cells, clones with more than 20 RNA copies contained over 99% of molecules, whereas in naive cells such clones contained under 1% of molecules. The naive libraries included spiked-in Jurkat TCR RNA (around 9 copies' worth), and this RNA is not part of the donor repertoire. Identical TCR molecules sharing a barcode could cause highly expanded clone sizes to be underestimated. Modeling estimated roughly 3 recovered TCR RNA copies per cell, compared with 9.5 to 10 by digital PCR, which implies 30% to 35% capture efficiency. Spiked-in Jurkat TCR RNA equivalent to a single cell was reported to be detectable even among 750,000 to 1,000,000 naive CD8 T cells.

Library generation was performed with PCR. Sequencing was carried out with an Illumina HiSeq 4000. Bulk TCR libraries were generated as previously described, with the TCR primers listed in Table S5 used. Total RNA was purified with the Qiagen AllPrep DNA/RNA kit. Before analysis, reads from multiple sequencing runs of the same library were pooled. In the authors' own workflow: Reads were retained only if an exact TCR constant sequence was present, and the retained reads were trimmed to 150 nt and grouped according to their 12-nt molecular barcodes. Reads inside each barcode group were sub-clustered using a 15% Levenshtein threshold, and a quality-weighted consensus sequence was constructed for each RNA molecule. Non-functional sequences were filtered out, along with any lower-count sequence sitting one edit away from another sequence. Based on fitting two negative binomial distributions, any barcode sub-cluster with under 20% of the maximum read count was discarded. In TCRdb, the public reads were trimmed at Q25 with fastp and aligned with MiXCR, with productive beta chains retained. Merged by CDR3 protein, the rows form single entries marked with the most common genes and DNA. The V and J calls and clone size come from TCRdb's table, not from the authors' own analysis. Here the sample has under 650,000 distinct CDR3 sequences; about 20% occur a single time. Of the sample, roughly 0.9% is held by the ten largest clones.

Looking up the germline V gene yields CDR1 SNHLY and CDR2 FYNNEI. The CDR3 runs 15 amino acids, cysteine and phenylalanine included. The sequence is cut down to CDR3 DNA, 45 bases in frame from base 1. V is pared back by 4 bases and J by 7 bases, with 20 bases lying between the germline termini. Libraries of naive CD8 T cells were built from anywhere between roughly 18,000 and 1,000,000 sorted cells, with 10%, 30% or 50% of the purified RNA used. Naive CD8 T cells were FACS-sorted as CD8+CD4-CCR7+CD45RA+ on a BD FACSAria II into RLT Plus buffer. To test detection sensitivity, Jurkat RNA equivalent to more than 8 TCR copies was spiked into samples of roughly 20,000-1,100,000 naive CD8 T cells. CD8 T cells were enriched using RosetteSep CD8+ T Cell Enrichment Cocktail and Ficoll-Paque, and the enriched cells then underwent ACK red cell lysis.

The TCR comes from a human donor in good health. Some libraries in this study had Jurkat cell RNA spiked in. The chain employs TRBV2 and TRBJ2-7, and perhaps TRBD2 as D gene, on 5 matching bases. The sample consisted of naive CD8+ T cells from blood, with Jurkat cell RNA spiked in. The cell subset or site label, read with the paper, signifies: FACS-sorted CD8+CD4-CCR7+CD45RA+ naive T cells. The CDR3 has the sequence CASSGRTEGSKEQYF. The sequence in DNA is TGTGCCAGCAGTGGCCGGACCGAGGGCTCGAAAGAGCAGTACTTC.